A selection of T cell receptor beta chains follows, all from one sample in a study of shared clonotypes between healthy human individuals. Clones were read by immunoSEQ multiplex PCR, and TCRdb kept only the in-frame ones, dropping some. Here the sample spans about 490,000 clones, 76% being singletons. The sequenced sample consisted of PBMCs. The receptors originated from a woman in her thirties or forties in good health. Some clones in this sample may be carry-over from other donors' samples. Each CDR3 is given with its conserved first and last residue. The D gene is left open where the match is weak. Expanded clones get a size class; other rows say once, few or many, or leave the size out.

>TRBV7-9|.|.|TRBJ1-2
CASSGGWDYGYTF
TGTGCCAGCAGCGGGGGTTGGGACTATGGCTACACCTTC
>TRBV28|TRBD2|.|TRBJ2-2
CASGSLETSGRSNTGELFF
TGTGCCAGCGGTTCCCTTGAGACTAGCGGGAGGTCGAACACCGGGGAGCTGTTTTTT
>TRBV29-1|.|.|TRBJ1-2
CSVAGQGYYGYTF
TGCAGCGTTGCGGGCCAGGGATACTATGGCTACACCTTC
>TRBV6-4|TRBD1|.|TRBJ2-2
CASSDSYRGQTGELFF
TGTGCCAGCAGTGACTCATACAGGGGGCAGACCGGGGAGCTGTTTTTT
>TRBV4-1|TRBD1|.|TRBJ1-6
CASSRGQGSLNSPLHF
TGCGCCAGCAGCCGGGGACAGGGCTCCCTTAATTCACCCCTCCACTTT
>TRBV20-1|.|.|TRBJ2-7
CSVDRSYEQYF
TGCAGCGTGGACCGGTCCTACGAGCAGTACTTC
>TRBV5-4|.|.|TRBJ2-2
CASSPVTLGTGELFF
TGTGCCAGCAGCCCCGTTACGCTCGGGACCGGGGAGCTGTTTTTT
>TRBV5-1|TRBD2|.|TRBJ2-1
CASSLTTAGGYNEQFF
TGCGCCAGCAGCTTGACTACGGCGGGAGGCTACAATGAGCAGTTCTTC
>TRBV9|.|.|TRBJ1-1
CASSVATREMNTEAFF
TGTGCCAGCAGCGTAGCTACGCGGGAGATGAACACTGAAGCTTTCTTT
>TRBV5-8|TRBD2|.|TRBJ2-7
CASSRGGNAYEQYF
TGTGCCAGCAGCCGCGGGGGGAACGCCTACGAGCAGTACTTC
>TRBV10-3|TRBD2|.|TRBJ2-1
CAISGSGGAGGFYNEQFF
TGTGCCATCAGTGGGAGCGGGGGAGCGGGAGGGTTTTACAATGAGCAGTTCTTC
>TRBV15|.|.|TRBJ1-3
CATSREGFSGNTIYF
TGTGCCACCAGCAGAGAGGGGTTCTCTGGAAACACCATATATTTT
>TRBV5-8|TRBD1|.|TRBJ2-3
CASSMGQPTDTQYF
TGTGCCAGCAGCATGGGACAGCCCACAGATACGCAGTATTTT
>TRBV6-5|.|.|TRBJ2-7
CASSDYRGGMSEQYF
TGTGCCAGCAGTGACTACAGGGGGGGGATGAGCGAGCAGTACTTC
>TRBV9|TRBD1|few|TRBJ2-7
CASSVATGDEQYF
TGTGCCAGCAGCGTAGCTACAGGGGATGAGCAGTACTTC
>TRBV28|.|many|TRBJ2-7
CASSFFGKFEQYF
TGTGCCAGCTCATTCTTCGGCAAATTCGAGCAGTACTTC
>TRBV11-1|.|.|TRBJ2-1
CASSLGRGNEQFF
TGTGCCAGCAGCTTGGGCAGGGGCAATGAGCAGTTCTTC
>TRBV20-1|.|.|TRBJ1-5
CSHPRVVPQHF
TGCAGTCACCCTAGGGTAGTACCCCAGCATTTT
>TRBV5-1|.|once|TRBJ2-7
CASSLGGYEQYF
TGCGCCAGCAGCTTGGGGGGTTACGAGCAGTACTTC
>TRBV9|TRBD1|.|TRBJ2-7
CASSSGQGYEQYF
TGTGCCAGCAGCTCAGGACAGGGCTACGAGCAGTACTTC
>TRBV6-5|.|.|TRBJ1-1
CASSYPGQGREGAFF
TGTGCCAGCAGTTATCCTGGCCAAGGGCGAGAGGGAGCTTTCTTT
>TRBV4-1|TRBD1|.|TRBJ1-4
CASAPGTGGSNEKLFF
TGCGCCAGCGCCCCCGGGACAGGGGGTAGCAATGAAAAACTGTTTTTT
>TRBV27|TRBD2|many|TRBJ2-3
CASSSGVGDTQYF
TGTGCCAGCAGTAGCGGGGTTGGAGATACGCAGTATTTT
>TRBV4-2|.|.|TRBJ2-2
CASSAGRLGNTGELFF
TGTGCCAGCAGCGCCGGAAGACTAGGGAACACCGGGGAGCTGTTTTTT
>TRBV6-7|.|.|TRBJ2-5
CASSYRPSLYQETQYF
TGTGCCAGCAGTTACCGCCCCTCGCTGTACCAAGAGACCCAGTACTTC
>TRBV19|.|.|TRBJ2-1
CASSRSGDHNEQFF
TGTGCCAGTAGTAGATCAGGGGACCACAATGAGCAGTTCTTC
>TRBV5-8|.|many|TRBJ1-5
CASSLRAGDSNQPQHF
TGTGCCAGCAGCTTGCGTGCGGGGGATAGCAATCAGCCCCAGCATTTT
>TRBV9|.|.|TRBJ2-3
CASSVYATSTDTQYF
TGTGCCAGCAGCGTTTACGCTACTAGCACAGATACGCAGTATTTT
>TRBV4-3|.|.|TRBJ2-2
CASSPVSTNTGELFF
TGCGCCAGCAGCCCAGTAAGCACGAACACCGGGGAGCTGTTTTTT
>TRBV2|TRBD2|.|TRBJ2-1
CASTKASGRGGNNEQFF
TGTGCCAGCACCAAGGCTAGCGGGAGAGGCGGTAACAATGAGCAGTTCTTC
>TRBV4-1|TRBD1|.|TRBJ2-2
CASSKGQGARSGELFF
TGCGCCAGCAGCAAAGGACAGGGGGCCCGCTCGGGGGAGCTGTTTTTT
>TRBV28|.|once|TRBJ2-1
CASRQGHNEQFF
TGTGCCAGCAGGCAGGGCCACAATGAGCAGTTCTTC
>TRBV19|TRBD2|.|TRBJ2-3
CASSGLAGITDTQYF
TGTGCCAGTAGCGGACTAGCGGGGATCACAGATACGCAGTATTTT
>TRBV4-2|TRBD2|.|TRBJ2-3
CASSQDLIAGGISTDTQYF
TGTGCCAGCAGCCAAGATCTTATAGCGGGAGGGATTAGCACAGATACGCAGTATTTT
>TRBV27|TRBD2|.|TRBJ2-7
CASSLLAGGGEQYF
TGTGCCAGCAGTCTACTAGCGGGAGGCGGGGAGCAGTACTTC
>TRBV7-3|TRBD2|.|TRBJ2-3
CASSSPKGSGRADTQYF
TGTGCCAGCAGCTCCCCTAAGGGTAGCGGGAGGGCCGATACGCAGTATTTT